The 26 T cell receptor beta chains in this list originate from one sample, sequenced in a study of T cell repertoires in cytomegalovirus infection. Each CDR3 protein gets one entry after TCRdb re-called the reads with MiXCR. The profile shows approximately 320,000 distinct CDR3 sequences, over 7.5% of them singletons. The sequencing input was PBMCs. The source is a human donor in good health (CMV status not recorded). Some clones in this sample may be carry-over from other donors' samples.

In this sample, this clonotype turned up many times. V is TRBV12-3 or TRBV12-4 and J is TRBJ2-7, with D maybe TRBD1 (5 bases). The CDR3 has 13 amino acids. Trimming left V 6 bases short and J 2 bases short, with 11 bases between. The chain's CDR3 is CASRKTATYEQYF. In nucleotides, the CDR3 is TGTGCCAGCAGGAAGACAGCGACCTACGAGCAGTACTTC.

This clonotype was seen at least ten times. The chain couples TRBV7-2 to TRBJ2-5; 11 nucleotides align to TRBD2. The V gene's germline CDR1 is SGHTA and CDR2 FQGNSA. J lost 6 bases, V lost 4 bases, and 7 bases had no gene match. This CDR3 region has 15 residues. In DNA, the CDR3 is TGTGCCAGCAGCTCCGGACTAGCGGGTAGTCAGACCCAGTACTTC. Its protein product is CASSSGLAGSQTQYF.

This chain joins TRBV12-3 or TRBV12-4 and TRBJ2-7; D is undetermined. Trimming removed 6 bases at V and 2 bases at J, with 17 bases between. CDR3 length: 15 residues. The CDR3 sequence: CASSPLVAHTYEQYF. The DNA for the CDR3 is TGTGCCAGCAGCCCCCTAGTGGCTCATACCTACGAGCAGTACTTC.

There are many counts of this clonotype. The V and J genes are TRBV19 and TRBJ2-7, with D possibly being TRBD2 (5 bases). The CDR3 totals 13 residues. Germline V gives CDR1 LNHDA, CDR2 SQIVND (reference sequence). The V end lost 3 bases, the J end lost 7 bases, and 13 bases lay between the germline ends. CDR3 bases: TGTGCCAGTAGTATCGGCCCGGGGAAAGAGCAGTACTTC. Its protein product is CASSIGPGKEQYF.

This clonotype has ten or more counts. The chain is built from TRBV7-2 and TRBJ2-1; 13 bases are a match to TRBD2. The germline CDR1 and CDR2 sequences are SGHTA and FQGNSA. V shed 1 base and J 6 bases; nucleotides not matched to a gene: 3. The CDR3 loop spans 16 amino acids. CDR3 sequence reads: CASSLGRTSGGNEQFF. For the CDR3, the DNA is TGTGCCAGCAGCTTAGGTCGGACTAGCGGGGGCAATGAGCAGTTCTTC. Full variable domain (remainder filled in from reference TRBV7-2 and TRBJ2-1): GAGVSQSPSNKVTEKGKDVELRCDPISGHTALYWYRQSLGQGLEFLIYFQGNSAPDKSGLPSDRFSAERTGGSVSTLTIQRTQQEDSAVYLCASSLGRTSGGNEQFFGPGTRLTVL.

This clonotype was observed many times. The V and J genes are TRBV7-2 and TRBJ1-3, with D perhaps TRBD1 (6 bases). Per the germline V gene, CDR1 is SGHTA and CDR2 is FQGNSA. V dropped 5 bases and J dropped 2 bases, with 10 bases sitting between them. CDR3 size: 14 residues. CDR3 sequence (DNA): TGTGCCAGCAGCGCCGGGACACCTGGAAACACCATATATTTT. Its protein product is CASSAGTPGNTIYF.

This clonotype was counted at least ten times. The gene calls are TRBV2 and TRBJ1-1; D is perhaps TRBD1 (5 bases). Trimming cost V 8 bases and J 3 bases, with 19 bases left between them. In germline, CDR1 is SNHLY, CDR2 FYNNEI. This CDR3 has 15 amino acids. The CDR3 loop is CASAYSPIRDTEAFF. CDR3 bases: TGTGCCAGCGCCTACTCCCCCATCAGGGACACTGAAGCTTTCTTT.

This clonotype was counted at least ten times. The chain employs TRBV7-8 and TRBJ1-5; D gene ambiguous. Germline V CDR1 and CDR2: SGHVS, FQNEAQ. This CDR3 has 18 amino acids. The ends were cut back, 2 bases at V and 0 bases at J, with 17 bases in the middle. CDR3 in amino acids: CASSLFGRKSNSNQPQHF. In DNA, the CDR3 is TGTGCCAGCAGCTTATTTGGGCGGAAGAGTAATAGCAATCAGCCCCAGCATTTT.

This chain uses TRBV2 with TRBJ2-3; no reliable D call. The V end was cut by 3 bases, the J end by 4 bases, with 20 bases between. CDR1 is SNHLY and CDR2 is FYNNEI in the germline V gene. CDR3 length: 17 residues. The CDR3 sequence is CASSDQRDLPSPDTQYF. In nucleotides, the CDR3 is TGTGCCAGCAGTGATCAGCGCGACCTCCCTTCCCCAGATACGCAGTATTTT.

This clonotype was detected many times. CDR3 residues: CASSFSGSTGELFF. CDR3 in DNA: TGTGCCAGCAGCTTCTCGGGGAGCACCGGGGAGCTGTTTTTT. The rearrangement joins TRBV7-2 to TRBJ2-2; tentatively, D is TRBD2 (5 bases). Germline CDR1 and CDR2: SGHTA and FQGNSA. This CDR3 has 14 residues. V lost 3 bases, J lost 4 bases, and 9 bases lay in between.

Only a few counts were recorded for this clonotype. CDR3 protein: CASSGPPGDPNIQYF. The CDR3 DNA reads TGTGCCAGCAGTGGACCCCCAGGCGATCCAAACATTCAGTACTTC. The chain joins TRBV6-1 to TRBJ2-4; D remains ambiguous. The CDR3 is 15 residues long. CDR1 MNHNS and CDR2 SASEGT come from the germline V gene. Between the trimmed V and J ends, which lost 4 bases and 6 bases, there was a span of 16 bases.

V is TRBV11-1 and J is TRBJ2-3, with 9 nucleotides matching TRBD2. Germline values: CDR1 SGHAT, CDR2 FQDESV (reference sequence). Losses at the gene ends were 5 bases for V and 4 bases for J; bases not matched to a gene: 7. The CDR3 is 15 amino acids. The CDR3 is CASSTEAGGPDTQYF. CDR3 coding DNA: TGTGCCAGCAGCACAGAGGCGGGAGGGCCAGATACGCAGTATTTT.

Only a few counts were recorded for this clonotype. CDR3: CASSPGTAFTYEQYF. The CDR3 nucleotides are TGCGCCAGCAGTCCCGGGACAGCTTTCACCTACGAGCAGTACTTC. The gene calls are TRBV4-3 and TRBJ2-7; 7 positions agree with TRBD1. V lost 6 bases to trimming and J lost 2 bases; unmatched junction nucleotides: 10. The CDR3 covers 15 residues. The germline CDR1 and CDR2 sequences are LGHNA and YSLEER.

In its sample, this clonotype was seen a few times. The chain employs TRBV5-1 and TRBJ1-1; TRBD1 aligns across 7 bases. This CDR3 spans 15 amino acids. V lost 4 bases and J lost 1; bases outside the gene matches: 7. CDR1 and CDR2 from the germline V gene are SGHRS and YFSETQ. CDR3 residues: CASSPPGGPNTEAFF. Written as DNA, the CDR3 is TGCGCCAGCAGCCCCCCAGGGGGACCGAACACTGAAGCTTTCTTT.

This clonotype was observed many times. This chain uses TRBV7-9 with TRBJ2-5; TRBD1 is a possible D gene (6 bases). Looked up from germline, CDR1 is SEHNR and CDR2 is FQNEAQ (reference sequence). Trimming stripped 0 bases from V and 4 bases from J, with 27 bases between. The CDR3 is made up of 20 amino acids. The CDR3 protein is CASSLAQGFSDPRLSETQYF. The CDR3 DNA sequence: TGTGCCAGCAGCTTAGCCCAGGGGTTTTCGGATCCCCGATTATCAGAGACCCAGTACTTC. The full variable domain, its missing parts supplied by reference TRBV7-9 and TRBJ2-5, is DTGVSQNPRHKITKRGQNVTFRCDPISEHNRLYWYRQTLGQGPEFLTYFQNEAQLEKSRLLSDRFSAERPKGSFSTLEIQRTEQGDSAMYLCASSLAQGFSDPRLSETQYFGPGTRLLVL.

This clonotype occurred many times. V usage is TRBV2 and J usage is TRBJ1-1; 9 nucleotides align to TRBD1. The J segment lost 5 bases and the V segment lost 6 bases, leaving 13 bases of the junction unmatched. Germline V gene lookup returns CDR1 SNHLY and CDR2 FYNNEI. The CDR3 has 16 amino acids. The chain's CDR3 is CASRVQGASVSTEAFF. The CDR3 DNA reads as TGTGCCAGCAGGGTACAGGGGGCAAGTGTATCAACTGAAGCTTTCTTT.

Ten or more counts support this clonotype. This chain connects TRBV28 to TRBJ2-7, with 9 nucleotides matching TRBD1. Germline V gives CDR1 MDHEN, CDR2 SYDVKM. Germline trimming cut 6 bases from V and 2 bases from J; bases unmatched to any gene: 8. This CDR3 has 15 amino acids. Written as DNA, the CDR3 is TGTGCCAGCAGGGATGCCGGGACAGGGACCTACGAGCAGTACTTC. Translated: CASRDAGTGTYEQYF.

This chain links TRBV30 with TRBJ2-5; D is perhaps TRBD1 (5 bases). Germline CDR1 is GTSNPN and CDR2 is SVGIG (reference sequence). The CDR3 runs to 11 residues. The CDR3 DNA reads TGTGCTCGGACATCCCAAGAGACCCAGTACTTC. As protein: CARTSQETQYF.

The chain uses TRBV2 and TRBJ2-7; D unresolved. This CDR3 is built from 13 residues. V lost 2 bases and J lost 3, with 8 bases in between. Germline V CDR1 and CDR2: SNHLY, FYNNEI. The CDR3 nucleotides read TGTGCCAGCAGTGAAAGGATCAACTACGAGCAGTACTTC. Protein sequence: CASSERINYEQYF. The whole variable domain, remainder taken from reference TRBV2 and TRBJ2-7, is EPEVTQTPSHQVTQMGQEVILRCVPISNHLYFYWYRQILGQKVEFLVSFYNNEISEKSEIFDDQFSVERPDGSNFTLKIRSTKLEDSAMYFCASSERINYEQYFGPGTRLTVT.

The rearrangement links TRBV20-1 to TRBJ2-7, with D unclear. V shed 0 bases and J shed 2 bases, with 17 bases lying between them. From germline, CDR1 is DFQATT and CDR2 SNEGSKA (reference sequence). The CDR3 contains 16 residues. This CDR3 is CSARDLDRAPTYEQYF. CDR3 nucleotides: TGCAGTGCTAGAGATTTGGATCGGGCCCCAACCTACGAGCAGTACTTC.

V is TRBV20-1 and J is TRBJ1-1; D not certain. This CDR3 region has 14 residues. Germline V CDR1 and CDR2: DFQATT, SNEGSKA (reference sequence). Trimming left V 4 bases short and J 1 base short, with 13 bases between. The CDR3 sequence: CSATLLGGNTEAFF. The CDR3 DNA sequence: TGCAGTGCTACTCTGTTAGGAGGGAACACTGAAGCTTTCTTT.

This clonotype was seen a handful of times. The chain combines TRBV11-2 with TRBJ2-7; 11 bases align to TRBD2. The V segment lost 4 bases and the J segment 6 bases; nucleotides outside the gene matches: 8. Germline CDR1 and CDR2: SGHAT and FQNNGV. The CDR3 runs 15 residues. CDR3: CASSSIAGGPSEQYF. CDR3 nucleotide sequence: TGTGCCAGCAGCTCTATAGCGGGAGGGCCGTCCGAGCAGTACTTC.

To note about this clonotype: A much more abundant neighbour one base away suggests this may be a read error. This sequence joins TRBV7-2 and TRBJ2-2, with D possibly matching TRBD2 (5 bases). The germline V gene has CDR1 SGHTA and CDR2 FQGNSA. Trimming removed 2 bases at V and 6 bases at J, with 13 bases between. CDR3 length equals 15 residues. CDR3 DNA sequence: TGTGCCAGCAGCTTAATAGCGAGAGTACCCGGGGAGCTGTTTTTT. It codes for CASSLIARVPGELFF. Full variable domain (missing parts from reference TRBV7-2 and TRBJ2-2): GAGVSQSPSNKVTEKGKDVELRCDPISGHTALYWYRQSLGQGLEFLIYFQGNSAPDKSGLPSDRFSAERTGGSVSTLTIQRTQQEDSAVYLCASSLIARVPGELFFGEGSRLTVL.

This clonotype was seen repeatedly, ten times or more. The chain is built from TRBV7-2 and TRBJ2-1, with TRBD2 identical over 8 bases. CDR3 size: 15 residues. Germline V CDR1 and CDR2: SGHTA, FQGNSA. After removal of 7 bases from V and 5 bases from J, the junction contained 10 bases not matched to a gene. In DNA, the CDR3 is TGTGCCAGCACCCGAGGCCGCGGGGGGCACAATGAGCAGTTCTTC. This encodes CASTRGRGGHNEQFF.

The sample holds many counts of this clonotype. This chain uses TRBV7-2 with TRBJ2-3; 9 bases line up with TRBD2. V trimming: 7 bases; J trimming: 6 bases; junction bases outside the gene matches: 5. The CDR3 is 13 amino acids. Looked up from germline, CDR1 is SGHTA and CDR2 is FQGNSA. Here the CDR3 reads CASTFAGGDTQYF. CDR3 DNA sequence: TGTGCCAGCACCTTCGCGGGGGGGGATACGCAGTATTTT.

This clonotype showed up just a few times. V gene TRBV6-2 or TRBV6-3 combines with J gene TRBJ2-2; no reliable D call. The CDR3 extends over 14 amino acids. V gave up 0 bases and J gave up 3 bases, with 5 bases separating them. Germline assignment: CDR1 MNHEY and CDR2 SVGEGT. The CDR3 coding sequence is TGTGCCAGCAGTTACTCTAGCTACACCGGGGAGCTGTTTTTT. This encodes CASSYSSYTGELFF.